This entry lists 11 T cell receptor beta chains sequenced from one sample in a study of shared clonotypes between healthy human individuals. The assay was immunoSEQ multiplex PCR, and TCRdb's table has in-frame clones only and misses some. The sample yields about 530,000 clones, 90% to 97% seen once. The source material was naive CD4+ T cells sorted from blood. The subset: CD45RA+ positively selected. Receptor source: a woman aged 25 to 39 in good health.

This rearrangement joins TRBV15 to TRBJ2-7, with TRBD1 identical over 12 bases. With V trimmed by 2 bases and J by 4 bases, 6 bases remained unmatched. This CDR3 is built from 16 residues. From germline, CDR1 is LNHNV and CDR2 YYDKDF (reference sequence). The CDR3, as DNA: TGTGCCACCAGCAGACCTCGGGACAGGGGGCTTTACGAGCAGTACTTC. Translated, it gives CATSRPRDRGLYEQYF.

V and J are TRBV11-2 and TRBJ2-7; D perhaps matches TRBD2 (6 bases). Germline CDR1 is SGHAT and CDR2 is FQNNGV. Trimming cost V 6 bases and J 2 bases, with 17 bases left between them. This CDR3 contains 15 residues. CDR3 sequence: CASRDARLVTYEQYF. The CDR3, as DNA: TGTGCCAGCAGAGACGCCCGACTAGTCACCTACGAGCAGTACTTC.

V usage is TRBV6-1 and J usage is TRBJ2-1, with D perhaps TRBD2 (6 bases). Trimming cost V 5 bases and J 2 bases, with 13 bases left between them. The CDR3 is 15 amino acids. CDR1 is MNHNS and CDR2 is SASEGT in the germline V gene. The CDR3 spells CASSLGTGTYNEQFF. CDR3 nucleotide sequence: TGTGCCAGCAGTCTAGGGACTGGGACCTACAATGAGCAGTTCTTC.

CDR3 region: CASSLKGGSSYEQYF. The CDR3 DNA reads as TGTGCCAGCAGCTTAAAAGGGGGGAGCTCCTACGAGCAGTACTTC. V gene TRBV7-3 combines with J gene TRBJ2-7; D is tentatively TRBD1 or TRBD2 (6 bases each). Germline CDR1 SGHTA, CDR2 FQGTGA. The CDR3 totals 15 residues. Trimming left V 1 base short and J 0 bases short, with 10 bases between.

The DNA for the CDR3 is TGTGCCAGTAGTGGGCGGTTCCTTAATAGCAATCAGCCCCAGCATTTT. Its protein product is CASSGRFLNSNQPQHF. V usage is TRBV19 and J usage is TRBJ1-5; D remains unclear. Trimming stripped 5 bases from V and 0 bases from J, with 14 bases between. There are 16 residues in the CDR3. CDR1 and CDR2 from the germline V gene are LNHDA and SQIVND (reference sequence).

This clone was found once. The rearrangement joins TRBV28 to TRBJ2-7; 7 nucleotides agree with TRBD1. CDR1 and CDR2 (germline): MDHEN, SYDVKM. V was pared by 5 bases and J by 5 bases, with 9 bases of the junction left unmatched. This CDR3 has 14 residues. The CDR3 bases are TGTGCCAGCAGTCAACCGACAGGGAATCACGAGCAGTACTTC. It encodes CASSQPTGNHEQYF.

As concerns this clone: The same CDR3 arises from other DNA sequences in this sample as well. The chain uses TRBV11-3 and TRBJ2-3; possibly TRBD1 or TRBD2 for D (5 bases each). Trimming pared 4 bases from V and 2 bases from J, leaving 10 bases between. This CDR3 comprises 14 residues. Germline V CDR1 and CDR2: SGHNT, YENEEA. The CDR3 here is CASSSGPNTDTQYF. As DNA, the CDR3 is TGTGCCAGCAGCTCGGGACCCAACACAGATACGCAGTATTTT.

V gene TRBV2 combines with J gene TRBJ2-3; 7 nucleotides match TRBD2. The germline V gene encodes CDR1 SNHLY and CDR2 FYNNEI. V gave up 7 bases and J gave up 0 bases; unmatched junction bases: 7. CDR3 size: 15 residues. The CDR3 loop reads CASKGASGSTDTQYF. CDR3 nucleotides: TGTGCCAGCAAGGGAGCTAGCGGAAGCACAGATACGCAGTATTTT.

The chain employs TRBV27 and TRBJ2-6, with a tentative D call TRBD1 (6 bases). The CDR3 loop spans 17 amino acids. V was trimmed by 3 bases and J by 0 bases, leaving 12 bases between them. Germline values: CDR1 MNHEY, CDR2 SMNVEV (reference sequence). The CDR3 reads CASSFAGDNSGANVLTF. Here the CDR3 DNA reads TGTGCCAGCAGTTTTGCAGGGGACAACTCTGGGGCCAACGTCCTGACTTTC.

The CDR3 protein is CASSSRTGGNYGYTF. CDR3 DNA: TGTGCCAGCAGCTCAAGGACAGGGGGGAACTATGGCTACACCTTC. V and J are TRBV7-9 and TRBJ1-2; TRBD1 matches 10 bases. The CDR3 has 15 amino acids. After removal of 4 bases from V and 2 bases from J, the junction contained 4 bases not matched to a gene. Germline V gives CDR1 SEHNR, CDR2 FQNEAQ (reference sequence). Supplemented by reference TRBV7-9 and TRBJ1-2, the full variable domain reads DTGVSQNPRHKITKRGQNVTFRCDPISEHNRLYWYRQTLGQGPEFLTYFQNEAQLEKSRLLSDRFSAERPKGSFSTLEIQRTEQGDSAMYLCASSSRTGGNYGYTFGSGTRLTVV.

The V call is TRBV7-9, the J call TRBJ2-3, with a possible D match to TRBD1 (6 bases). Looked up from germline, CDR1 is SEHNR and CDR2 is FQNEAQ (reference sequence). The CDR3 length is 14 residues. Trimming removed 5 bases at V and 2 bases at J, with 11 bases between. CDR3 DNA: TGTGCCAGCAGCCCAGGGGCTGTCACAGATACGCAGTATTTT. Its protein is CASSPGAVTDTQYF.